In its sample, the clone carrying this T cell receptor (beta chain) was seen a few times. What it binds is not known. The record originates from a study of vaccination and CD4 T cells after COVID-19. Treatment of the sample: approximately nine-day PBMC culture with coronavirus spike peptide pools or control peptides (ViraFEST assay). The Oncomine TCR Beta short-read assay sequenced DNA from cultured CD4+ T cells. TCRdb used MiXCR to reprocess the PCR reads, holding one entry per CDR3 protein. The sample lists some 14,000 distinct CDR3 sequences; 30% to 35% were seen once. The receptor comes from a human donor who had recovered from COVID-19. Sequenced material: CD4+ T cells from blood, cultured in vitro.

The CDR3 bases are TGTGCCAGCAGTTCGGGGACAGGGGACACCGGGGAGCTGTTTTTT. It translates to CASSSGTGDTGELFF. The chain couples TRBV28 to TRBJ2-2, with 10 bases fitting TRBD1. CDR1 and CDR2 (germline): MDHEN, SYDVKM. The V and J ends lost 4 bases and 3 bases, in that order; junction bases with no gene match: 2. The CDR3 consists of 15 residues.